This passage covers 9 T cell receptor beta chains from one sample sequenced in a study of T cells in Graves' hyperthyroidism and ophthalmopathy. Amplification of TCR beta CDR3 regions was performed using RNA transcripts as template. Researchers ran a first-round RT-PCR on the TCR CDR3 using the HTBI primer set. One entry per CDR3 protein results from TCRdb running MiXCR on the multiplex PCR reads. The table includes fewer than 250,000 distinct CDR3 sequences, around 17% detected once. Specimen: blood. These receptors originate from a woman younger than 35 with Graves' ophthalmopathy.

This clonotype was counted at least ten times. The V gene is TRBV7-6, the J gene TRBJ2-3, with 11 bases matching TRBD2. The J segment lost 2 bases and the V segment lost 4 bases, leaving 5 bases of the junction unmatched. This CDR3 is 16 amino acids long. Germline V gene lookup returns CDR1 SGHVS and CDR2 FNYEAQ. CDR3 DNA sequence: TGTGCCAGCAGCTCCACTAGCGGGGGCCACACAGATACGCAGTATTTT. This gives the protein CASSSTSGGHTDTQYF.

The gene calls are TRBV3-1 and TRBJ2-1; TRBD2 agrees at 11 bases. V dropped 1 base and J dropped 4; count of bases not matched to a gene: 12. This CDR3 is built from 19 residues. CDR1 is LGHDT, CDR2 YNNKEL, per germline (reference sequence). The CDR3, as DNA: TGTGCCAGCAGCCAAGGAACATCGCGTCTAGCGGGAGGATACAATGAGCAGTTCTTC. Translation: CASSQGTSRLAGGYNEQFF.

This clonotype was detected ten times or more. The chain uses TRBV3-1 and TRBJ1-1; D possibly corresponds to TRBD1 (6 bases). Trimming left V 4 bases short and J 8 bases short, with 14 bases between. CDR1 and CDR2 from the germline V gene are LGHDT and YNNKEL (reference sequence). The length of the CDR3 is 13 residues. CDR3 sequence reads: CASSLGGLGEAFF. For the CDR3, the DNA is TGTGCCAGCAGCCTCGGGGGCCTGGGGGAAGCTTTCTTT.

This clonotype was detected many times. The J gene is TRBJ2-4, the V gene TRBV6-5; 10 nucleotides agree with TRBD2. The germline gives CDR1 MNHEY, CDR2 SVGAGI. CDR3 length: 17 residues. With V trimmed by 0 bases and J by 1 base, 3 bases remained unmatched. In DNA form, the CDR3 reads TGTGCCAGCAGTTACTCTAGTAGCGGGGGGGCCAAAAACATTCAGTACTTC. Translating it yields CASSYSSSGGAKNIQYF.

This clonotype appeared many times. The chain recombines TRBV2 with TRBJ1-2; 9 nucleotides match TRBD1. The CDR3 runs to 13 residues. J lost 4 bases, V lost 10 bases, and 7 bases had no gene match. Germline loops: CDR1 SNHLY, CDR2 FYNNEI. This CDR3 reads CATRTGEVYGYTF. The CDR3 DNA sequence: TGTGCCACTAGGACAGGGGAGGTCTATGGCTACACCTTC.

There are a few counts of this clonotype. This sequence joins TRBV19 and TRBJ1-5; TRBD1 agrees at 9 bases. With V trimmed by 5 bases and J by 6 bases, 14 bases remained unmatched. Germline V gene sequence: CDR1 LNHDA, CDR2 SQIVND (reference sequence). This CDR3 is 17 amino acids long. The CDR3 loop reads CASSVKARGTGSQPQHF. DNA of the CDR3: TGTGCCAGTAGTGTGAAGGCCCGGGGGACAGGGAGTCAGCCCCAGCATTTT.

This clonotype was recorded at least ten times. The rearrangement uses TRBV6-2 or TRBV6-3 and TRBJ2-2; D is ambiguous. Germline V lookup: CDR1 MNHEY, CDR2 SVGEGT. V lost 2 bases and J lost 0, with 10 bases in between. This CDR3 contains 16 residues. The CDR3 is CASSYVFPPNTGELFF. The CDR3 DNA is TGTGCCAGCAGTTACGTCTTTCCACCGAACACCGGGGAGCTGTTTTTT.

The V call is TRBV28, the J call TRBJ2-7; D may be TRBD1 (6 bases). The DNA end lines up better with TRBJ2-1; the J call may be wrong. Germline V gene sequence: CDR1 MDHEN, CDR2 SYDVKM. This CDR3 region has 17 residues. CDR3 coding DNA: TGTGCCAGCAGTTTATGGGAAGGGGGTGGTAAATCCTACGAGCAGTTCTTC. Its protein product is CASSLWEGGGKSYEQFF.

This clonotype was counted ten times or more. This chain joins TRBV7-3 and TRBJ1-6, with 7 bases identical to TRBD1. Germline V gene lookup returns CDR1 SGHTA and CDR2 FQGTGA. This CDR3 is built from 15 residues. Trimming cost V 5 bases and J 10 bases; bases outside gene matches: 11. For the CDR3, the DNA is TGTGCCAGCAGCGCCAGGGGGGCTATTGACTCACCCCTCCACTTT. Protein: CASSARGAIDSPLHF.